These 10 T cell receptor beta chains were sequenced from one sample in a study of cytomegalovirus exposure and HLA in healthy donors. 60 Vbeta and 13 Jbeta primers were used in PCR. Clones were read by immunoSEQ multiplex PCR, and TCRdb kept only the in-frame ones, dropping some. The repertoire includes roughly 200,000 clones, about 89% of them detected once, and 0.95% to 1.1% sits in the top ten. Sequenced: PBMCs. The receptors originated from a woman between 18 and 29 years old in good health and CMV-seronegative.

This clone was detected once. The rearrangement links TRBV7-8 to TRBJ1-5; D is undetermined. V was cut by 1 base and J by 0 bases, with 10 bases left in between. This CDR3 spans 16 amino acids. Germline loops: CDR1 SGHVS, CDR2 FQNEAQ. The CDR3 is CASSLGQAYSNQPQHF. As DNA, the CDR3 is TGTGCCAGCAGCTTAGGGCAGGCCTATAGCAATCAGCCCCAGCATTTT.

The V gene is TRBV9, the J gene TRBJ2-1, with D perhaps matching TRBD2 (6 bases). CDR3 length: 17 amino acids. The germline gives CDR1 SGDLS, CDR2 YYNGEE. V lost 0 bases and J 7 bases, leaving 20 bases between the germline ends. This CDR3 is CASSVEATRGSWNEQFF. CDR3 DNA sequence: TGTGCCAGCAGCGTAGAGGCAACCCGGGGGTCGTGGAATGAGCAGTTCTTC.

The gene calls are TRBV11-2 and TRBJ2-3; TRBD2 aligns across 16 bases. The germline V gene has CDR1 SGHAT and CDR2 FQNNGV. V shed 5 bases, J shed 0 bases, and the junction held 5 bases outside the gene matches. The CDR3 is made up of 18 amino acids. CDR3: CASSLGLAGGGSTDTQYF. The DNA of the CDR3 is TGTGCCAGCAGCCTGGGACTAGCGGGAGGGGGAAGCACAGATACGCAGTATTTT.

This clone was found once. The chain carries TRBV9 and TRBJ2-3; 8 nucleotides match TRBD1. The CDR3 consists of 16 residues. CDR1 and CDR2 (germline): SGDLS, YYNGEE. After removal of 1 base from V and 0 bases from J, the junction contained 4 bases not matched to a gene. The CDR3 sequence is CASSVSQGASTDTQYF. DNA for the CDR3: TGTGCCAGCAGCGTATCTCAGGGGGCCAGCACAGATACGCAGTATTTT.

The chain combines TRBV4-3 with TRBJ1-6; no clear D. Germline V lookup: CDR1 LGHNA, CDR2 YSLEER. The length of the CDR3 is 15 residues. Trimming removed 0 bases at V and 8 bases at J, with 11 bases between. CDR3 nucleotides: TGCGCCAGCAGCCAAGAGGTATTCGGGGATTCACCCCTCCACTTT. It codes for CASSQEVFGDSPLHF.

V gene TRBV6-1 combines with J gene TRBJ1-5; 9 nucleotides agree with TRBD1. With 7 bases clipped from V and 7 bases from J, the junction kept 5 bases outside the gene matches. CDR1 and CDR2 from the germline V gene are MNHNS and SASEGT. The CDR3 spans 13 residues. CDR3 protein: CASKTGGGQPQHF. Written as DNA, the CDR3 is TGTGCCAGCAAGACAGGGGGTGGGCAGCCCCAGCATTTT.

J is TRBJ1-2 and V is TRBV10-2; tentative D call: TRBD1 (6 bases). CDR1 and CDR2 from the germline V gene are WSHSY and SAAADI. The germline V and J ends were trimmed by 6 bases and 0 bases, with 17 bases remaining between them. The CDR3 totals 16 residues. The CDR3 DNA follows: TGCGCCAGCAGCCGGGACAAGGATTCGGCTAACTATGGCTACACCTTC. This translates into CASSRDKDSANYGYTF.

This chain uses TRBV13 with TRBJ1-4; TRBD1 matches 9 bases. The ends lost 7 bases at V and 3 bases at J; junction bases unmatched: 6. This CDR3 spans 15 amino acids. Germline lookup yields CDR1 PRHDT and CDR2 FYEKMQ (reference sequence). The CDR3, as DNA: TGTGCCAGCACAGGGACAGGGTCGCCTAATGAAAAACTGTTTTTT. This translates into CASTGTGSPNEKLFF.

The V and J genes are TRBV9 and TRBJ1-1; 9 bases fit TRBD1. The germline V gene encodes CDR1 SGDLS and CDR2 YYNGEE. The CDR3 consists of 13 residues. V was clipped by 3 bases and J by 11 bases; unmatched bases: 8. CDR3 DNA: TGTGCCAGCAGCGGCGTAGGGACAGGGAGGGCTTTCTTT. Translation: CASSGVGTGRAFF.

The chain links TRBV4-1 to TRBJ1-2; D is ambiguous. Germline assignment: CDR1 MGHRA and CDR2 YSYEKL. This CDR3 spans 16 amino acids. The V end was cut by 8 bases, the J end by 5 bases, with 24 bases between. The CDR3 DNA is TGCGCCAGCGGAATGAGTCCCGGGAGGAGAGTTTATGGCTACACCTTC. Translation: CASGMSPGRRVYGYTF.